The 20 T cell receptor beta chains presented below share a single source sample, sequenced in a study of blood T cell repertoires in COVID-19. The table came from immunoSEQ multiplex PCR; TCRdb's copy has only in-frame clones and leaves some out. The sample lists approximately 470,000 clones, 80% to 90% occurring once. Material: peripheral blood. These receptors were collected from a human donor in a cohort sampled during active COVID-19.

This rearrangement joins TRBV11-3 to TRBJ2-7, with 9 bases identical to TRBD1. From germline, CDR1 is SGHNT and CDR2 YENEEA. The CDR3 length is 13 residues. The ends lost 5 bases at V and 5 bases at J; junction bases unmatched: 4. In DNA form, the CDR3 reads TGTGCCAGCAGCCGGGACAGGGCCCACGAGCAGTACTTC. It yields the protein CASSRDRAHEQYF.

The V call is TRBV18, the J call TRBJ2-5, with D hard to call. Germline loops: CDR1 KGHSH, CDR2 LQKENI. V lost 2 bases, J lost 1 base, and 8 bases lay in between. The CDR3 covers 14 residues. In nucleotides, the CDR3 is TGTGCCAGCTCACCAGTGTTGGCCCAAGAGACCCAGTACTTC. This gives the protein CASSPVLAQETQYF. Complete variable domain (other parts from reference TRBV18 and TRBJ2-5): NAGVMQNPRHLVRRRGQEARLRCSPMKGHSHVYWYRQLPEEGLKFMVYLQKENIIDESGMPKERFSAEFPKEGPSILRIQQVVRGDSAAYFCASSPVLAQETQYFGPGTRLLVL.

J is TRBJ2-2 and V is TRBV5-1; 10 nucleotides agree with TRBD2. V lost 0 bases and J lost 0; bases outside the gene matches: 2. Per germline, CDR1 SGHRS and CDR2 YFSETQ. CDR3 length equals 17 residues. CDR3 protein: CASSLDGLAANTGELFF. CDR3 DNA sequence: TGCGCCAGCAGCTTGGACGGACTAGCGGCGAACACCGGGGAGCTGTTTTTT.

The rearrangement uses TRBV4-2 and TRBJ2-7; unclear D gene. This CDR3 contains 16 residues. V gave up 4 bases and J gave up 3 bases, with 19 bases separating them. Germline V gives CDR1 LGHNA, CDR2 YNFKEQ. In DNA, the CDR3 is TGTGCCAGCAGCCGTAGCCCTATAGCCCCGATCTACGAGCAGTACTTC. Protein: CASSRSPIAPIYEQYF.

This chain joins TRBV28 and TRBJ1-1, with 8 bases lining up with TRBD1. Germline V lookup: CDR1 MDHEN, CDR2 SYDVKM. The CDR3 is 15 residues long. The V and J ends lost 6 bases and 7 bases, in that order; junction bases with no gene match: 13. CDR3 residues: CASSLDRGWKIEAFF. The CDR3 DNA is TGTGCCAGCAGCCTCGACAGGGGATGGAAGATTGAAGCTTTCTTT.

V and J are TRBV2 and TRBJ1-2; D might be TRBD1 (6 bases). V lost 10 bases, J lost 2 bases, and 17 bases lay in between. CDR3 length equals 14 residues. CDR1 SNHLY and CDR2 FYNNEI come from the germline V gene. CDR3 bases: TGTGCCATCCCCCATAGAACAGGGAACTATGGCTACACCTTC. Its translation: CAIPHRTGNYGYTF.

The CDR3 sequence: CASSEYLAGDSEQFF. The DNA for the CDR3 is TGTGCCAGCAGCGAATACCTAGCTGGGGACTCTGAGCAGTTCTTC. V and J are TRBV9 and TRBJ2-1; D is possibly TRBD2 (6 bases). With 3 bases removed from V and 9 bases from J, the gap between germline ends came to 19 bases. From germline, CDR1 is SGDLS and CDR2 YYNGEE. The CDR3 loop spans 15 amino acids.

The chain carries TRBV28 and TRBJ1-6; 10 bases align to TRBD1. Germline CDR1 reads MDHEN; CDR2 reads SYDVKM. CDR3 length: 18 amino acids. Losses at the gene ends were 6 bases for V and 9 bases for J; bases not matched to a gene: 17. The CDR3 DNA follows: TGTGCCAGCAGACCTACCGGGACAGGGGTGGGGATGGGTTCACCCCTCCACTTT. As protein: CASRPTGTGVGMGSPLHF.

This sequence joins TRBV18 and TRBJ2-7; tentative D call: TRBD2 (5 bases). In germline, CDR1 is KGHSH, CDR2 LQKENI. V was shortened by 2 bases and J by 3 bases, with 11 bases between the two germline ends. The CDR3 has 14 amino acids. CDR3 sequence: CASSPTTGIYEQYF. The CDR3 nucleotides read TGTGCCAGCTCACCAACAACGGGAATCTACGAGCAGTACTTC.

The CDR3 DNA reads as TGTGCCAGCAGCTTAAAGGCTAGCGGGGCCAGCTCCTACAATGAGCAGTTCTTC. Protein: CASSLKASGASSYNEQFF. The chain employs TRBV7-3 and TRBJ2-1; 9 bases fit TRBD2. CDR3 length: 18 amino acids. Germline CDR1 reads SGHTA; CDR2 reads FQGTGA. The trim removed 1 base at V and 0 bases at J, leaving 7 bases unmatched.

The chain employs TRBV28 and TRBJ2-7; 7 bases are shared with TRBD1. Germline loops: CDR1 MDHEN, CDR2 SYDVKM. V was clipped by 3 bases and J by 4 bases; unmatched bases: 12. The CDR3 has 16 amino acids. CDR3 DNA sequence: TGTGCCAGCAGTTTTAGTGTACTGACAGGGACGTACGAGCAGTACTTC. Translation gives CASSFSVLTGTYEQYF. The full variable domain, with the rest looked up from reference TRBV28 and TRBJ2-7, is DVKVTQSSRYLVKRTGEKVFLECVQDMDHENMFWYRQDPGLGLRLIYFSYDVKMKEKGDIPEGYSVSREKKERFSLILESASTNQTSMYLCASSFSVLTGTYEQYFGPGTRLTVT.

This chain links TRBV5-1 with TRBJ1-1; D remains ambiguous. The germline V gene has CDR1 SGHRS and CDR2 YFSETQ. The CDR3 totals 13 residues. With 4 bases removed from V and 3 bases from J, the gap between germline ends came to 10 bases. The CDR3 sequence: CASSLRIDTEAFF. The CDR3 region has the DNA TGCGCCAGCAGCCTCCGTATAGACACTGAAGCTTTCTTT.

The chain uses TRBV12-5 and TRBJ1-2; a possible D gene is TRBD1 (6 bases). Between the trimmed V and J ends, which lost 1 base and 10 bases, there was a span of 13 bases. The CDR3 has 13 amino acids. The germline gives CDR1 LGHNT, CDR2 FRNRAP. The CDR3 region is CASGLDRTDTYTF. In DNA form, the CDR3 reads TGTGCTAGTGGTTTGGACAGGACAGATACCTACACCTTC.

Note on this clone: The CDR3 does not end in the conserved phenylalanine or tryptophan, so this is likely a read error. It is unclear where the CDR3 begins or ends on the DNA, so no DNA is shown, and the CDR3 is as TCRdb lists it. This chain uses TRBV15 with TRBJ1-5; the D call TRBD1 from the table was never checked on the DNA. The CDR3 extends over 11 residues, inclusive of both ends. Germline lookup yields CDR1 LNHNV and CDR2 YYDKDF (reference sequence). This CDR3 is CATSSRQRPSL.

The chain couples TRBV14 to TRBJ1-6, with 7 bases identical to TRBD1. J lost 7 bases, V lost 3 bases, and 6 bases had no gene match. Germline V CDR1 and CDR2: SGHDN, FVKESK. The CDR3 consists of 15 residues. CDR3 coding DNA: TGTGCCAGCAGCCAGACAGGGAAGGGCAATTCACCCCTCCACTTT. It yields the protein CASSQTGKGNSPLHF.

This CDR3 is CASSSFYSGRDYEQYF. CDR3 nucleotide sequence: TGTGCCAGCAGTTCCTTTTATAGCGGGAGAGACTACGAGCAGTACTTC. The rearrangement joins TRBV28 to TRBJ2-7; 9 bases agree with TRBD2. This CDR3 has 16 amino acids. With V trimmed by 4 bases and J by 3 bases, 10 bases remained unmatched. Germline CDR1 reads MDHEN; CDR2 reads SYDVKM. The full variable domain, in which reference TRBV28 and TRBJ2-7 provide the parts outside the CDR3, is DVKVTQSSRYLVKRTGEKVFLECVQDMDHENMFWYRQDPGLGLRLIYFSYDVKMKEKGDIPEGYSVSREKKERFSLILESASTNQTSMYLCASSSFYSGRDYEQYFGPGTRLTVT.

The chain links TRBV5-6 to TRBJ1-6; no reliable D call. CDR1 is SGHDT, CDR2 YYEEEE, per germline. V lost 1 base, J lost 11 bases, and 7 bases lay in between. This CDR3 has 12 amino acids. CDR3 protein: CASSLLSAPLHF. CDR3 DNA sequence: TGTGCCAGCAGCTTGTTGAGTGCACCCCTCCACTTT.

The J gene is TRBJ1-5, the V gene TRBV6-5; possible D gene TRBD1, 6 bases. With 5 bases removed from V and 3 bases from J, the gap between germline ends came to 14 bases. The CDR3 has 15 residues. CDR1 is MNHEY and CDR2 is SVGAGI in the germline V gene. DNA for the CDR3: TGTGCCAGCAGTCGAACCGGGACACCCAATCAGCCCCAGCATTTT. Protein: CASSRTGTPNQPQHF.

The chain uses TRBV6-5 and TRBJ2-4; TRBD1 aligns across 8 bases. The CDR3 runs to 14 residues. The J segment lost 15 bases and the V segment lost 6 bases, leaving 16 bases of the junction unmatched. Germline V lookup: CDR1 MNHEY, CDR2 SVGAGI. This chain's CDR3 is CASREDRVGIEGYF. DNA of the CDR3: TGTGCCAGCAGAGAGGACAGGGTAGGAATAGAAGGGTACTTC.

This clone was recorded once. V is TRBV3-1 (or the pseudogene TRBV3-2) and J is TRBJ1-3; D is unclear. V lost 4 bases to trimming and J lost 2 bases, with 18 bases between them. Germline V CDR1 and CDR2: LGHDT, YNNKEL (reference sequence). There are 17 residues in the CDR3. CDR3 protein: CASSLSSNPYTGNTIYF. In DNA form, the CDR3 reads TGTGCCAGCAGCCTTTCGTCGAACCCATACACTGGAAACACCATATATTTT.